A selection of T cell receptor beta chains follows, all from one sample in a study of blood T cell repertoires in COVID-19. Libraries were prepared by immunoSEQ multiplex PCR; TCRdb keeps only in-frame clonotypes and omits some of them. Among over 100,000 clones listed, about 87% were seen once. Input material: peripheral blood. These receptors all come from a woman aged 50 to 65 with acute or convalescent COVID-19. CDR3s include the opening cysteine and the closing phenylalanine or tryptophan. The D gene is left open where the match is weak. Clone sizes are given selectively: once, few, many, or a class where the clone is expanded.

14	.	.	TRBV5-8	TRBJ1-5	TGTGCCAGCAGCTCGGCTCCGGTCAGGCAGCCCCAGCATTTT	CASSSAPVRQPQHF
14	.	.	TRBV5-1	TRBJ1-1	TGCGCCAGCAGCCCCTACTCGGTGAACACTGAAGCTTTCTTT	CASSPYSVNTEAFF
12	.	.	TRBV18	TRBJ1-6	TGTGCCAGCTCACCAGACTATTCACCCCTCCACTTT	CASSPDYSPLHF
14	TRBD2	.	TRBV7-2	TRBJ2-1	TGTGCCAGCAGCCCGGGAGGTTCGGGGGTGAGCGGGTTCTTC	CASSPGGSGVSGFF
16	.	once	TRBV19	TRBJ1-6	TGTGCCAGTAGTATCACCGGGGGGGGTAACAATTCACCCCTCCACTTT	CASSITGGGNNSPLHF
14	.	.	TRBV2	TRBJ1-1	TGTGCCAGCAGTGAAGCGGGGACACCGATCGAAGCTTTCTTT	CASSEAGTPIEAFF
14	.	.	TRBV10-3	TRBJ1-2	TGTGCCATCAGTGGACAGGCGACTAACTATGGCTACACCTTC	CAISGQATNYGYTF
16	TRBD2	few	TRBV5-1	TRBJ2-5	TGCGCCAGCAGCAAACAACCGGGGGGGGCCGGGGAGACCCAGTACTTC	CASSKQPGGAGETQYF
14	.	.	TRBV5-1	TRBJ1-3	TGCGCCAGCAGCTCCCCCGGGGCTGGAAACACCATATATTTT	CASSSPGAGNTIYF
14	.	.	TRBV30	TRBJ1-2	TGTGCCTGGACCGTCTGGCAGGTCCCTCGTGGCTACACCTTC	CAWTVWQVPRGYTF
15	TRBD2	.	TRBV27	TRBJ2-3	TGTGCCAGCAGTTCGACTAGCGGGGGCACAGATACGCAGTATTTT	CASSSTSGGTDTQYF
13	.	.	TRBV19	TRBJ2-3	TGTGCCAGTCGCGGGCTTAGCACAGATACGCAGTATTTT	CASRGLSTDTQYF
16	.	once	TRBV5-1	TRBJ2-3	TGCGCCAGCAGCTTAGGAGGGGGGGCTGGCACAGATACGCAGTATTTT	CASSLGGGAGTDTQYF
13	.	.	TRBV2	TRBJ1-2	TGTGCCAGCAGTGCGGAGACAGTGCATGGCTACACCTTC	CASSAETVHGYTF
18	.	.	TRBV10-1	TRBJ2-1	TGCGCCAGCAGTGTCCGACCGGGCACTAGCCGGTCCTACAATGAGCAGTTCTTC	CASSVRPGTSRSYNEQFF
12	.	once	TRBV12-5	TRBJ1-1	TGTGCTAGTGGTCCCTTGGGGAGGCTGGCTTTCTTT	CASGPLGRLAFF
17	.	.	TRBV15	TRBJ1-3	TGTGCCACCAGCAGGCCCCCTTGGCAGAACTCTGGAAACACCATATATTTT	CATSRPPWQNSGNTIYF
19	TRBD1	.	TRBV3-1/TRBV3-2	TRBJ1-1	TGTGCCAGCAGCCAAGATTTGGACAGGATGGAAGGTGTGAACACTGAAGCTTTCTTT	CASSQDLDRMEGVNTEAFF
12	TRBD1	.	TRBV3-1/TRBV3-2	TRBJ1-2	TGTGCCAGCAGCCCAGGGGGCAGCGGCTACACCTTC	CASSPGGSGYTF
14	.	.	TRBV27	TRBJ1-1	TGTGCCAGCAGCCTGAGGGGGATGGGCACTGAAGCTTTCTTT	CASSLRGMGTEAFF
13	.	.	TRBV6-4	TRBJ2-2	TGTGCCAGTTCCCTTAGCGGAGCCGGGGAGCTGTTTTTT	CASSLSGAGELFF
15	.	.	TRBV6-5	TRBJ1-6	TGTGCCAGCAGTTCTGGGCTTCTGAATAATTCACCCCTCCACTTT	CASSSGLLNNSPLHF
14	.	.	TRBV6-5	TRBJ2-7	TGTGCCAGCAATCTTCTAGCGAGCTCCTACGAGCAGTACTTC	CASNLLASSYEQYF
18	TRBD1	.	TRBV2	TRBJ1-1	TGTGCCAGCAGTGAACGCCTGGGACAGGGGCTAACCAACACTGAAGCTTTCTTT	CASSERLGQGLTNTEAFF
13	TRBD1	.	TRBV6-6	TRBJ1-5	TGTGCCAGTGACAGGGGGCGCGGTCAGCCCCAGCATTTT	CASDRGRGQPQHF
15	TRBD1	few	TRBV27	TRBJ1-6	TGTGCCAGCAGTGGGCGGACAGGGGATAATTCACCCCTCCACTTT	CASSGRTGDNSPLHF
15	.	.	TRBV3-1/TRBV3-2	TRBJ1-4	TGTGCCAGCAGCCAAGGTTTACAGGGCAATGAAAAACTGTTTTTT	CASSQGLQGNEKLFF
13	.	.	TRBV5-1	TRBJ1-2	TGCGCCAGCAGCTTGGGTCCGGGGTATGGCTACACCTTC	CASSLGPGYGYTF
14	.	.	TRBV7-3	TRBJ2-7	TGTGCCAGCAGTTCGGGATTCCCGGAAGGCGAGCAGTACTTC	CASSSGFPEGEQYF
18	.	.	TRBV12-1	TRBJ2-2	TGTGCCAGCAGCTTTGATGGAAGGACAGGGACGAACACCGGGGAGCTGTTTTTT	CASSFDGRTGTNTGELFF
19	TRBD1	.	TRBV19	TRBJ2-1	TGTGCCAGTAGTGGGGCCCCCATTCTCGACAGGGGAGCTTTCAATGAGCAGTTCTTC	CASSGAPILDRGAFNEQFF
15	TRBD1	.	TRBV30	TRBJ1-4	TGTGCCTGGAGGCGACAGGGGGCGACTAATGAAAAACTGTTTTTT	CAWRRQGATNEKLFF